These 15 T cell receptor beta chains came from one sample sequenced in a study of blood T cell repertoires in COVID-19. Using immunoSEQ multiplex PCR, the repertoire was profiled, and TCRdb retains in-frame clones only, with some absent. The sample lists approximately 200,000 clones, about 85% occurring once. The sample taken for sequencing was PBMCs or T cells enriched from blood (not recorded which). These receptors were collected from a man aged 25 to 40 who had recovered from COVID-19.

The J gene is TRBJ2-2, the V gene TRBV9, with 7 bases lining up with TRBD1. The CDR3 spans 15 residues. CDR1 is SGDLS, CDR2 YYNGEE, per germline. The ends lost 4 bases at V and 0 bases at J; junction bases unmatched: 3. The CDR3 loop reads CASSPGTANTGELFF. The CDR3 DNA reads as TGTGCCAGCAGCCCCGGGACAGCGAACACCGGGGAGCTGTTTTTT.

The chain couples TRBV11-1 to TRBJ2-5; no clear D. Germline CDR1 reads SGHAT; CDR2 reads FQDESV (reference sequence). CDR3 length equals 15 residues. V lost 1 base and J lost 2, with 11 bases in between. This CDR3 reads CASSLGYVLQETQYF. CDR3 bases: TGTGCCAGCAGCTTAGGTTACGTTCTACAAGAGACCCAGTACTTC.

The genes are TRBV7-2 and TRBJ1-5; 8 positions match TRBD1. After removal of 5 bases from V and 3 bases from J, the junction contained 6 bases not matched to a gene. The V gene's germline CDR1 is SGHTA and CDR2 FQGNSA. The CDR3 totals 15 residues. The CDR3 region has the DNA TGTGCCAGCAGCCCATGGGGACAGGACAATCAGCCCCAGCATTTT. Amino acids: CASSPWGQDNQPQHF.

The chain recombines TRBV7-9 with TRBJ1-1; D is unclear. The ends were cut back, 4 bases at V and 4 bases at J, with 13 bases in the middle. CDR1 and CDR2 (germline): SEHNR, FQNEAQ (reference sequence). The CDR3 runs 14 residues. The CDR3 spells CASSSRAIGTEAFF. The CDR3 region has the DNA TGTGCCAGCAGCTCGAGGGCCATAGGCACTGAAGCTTTCTTT.

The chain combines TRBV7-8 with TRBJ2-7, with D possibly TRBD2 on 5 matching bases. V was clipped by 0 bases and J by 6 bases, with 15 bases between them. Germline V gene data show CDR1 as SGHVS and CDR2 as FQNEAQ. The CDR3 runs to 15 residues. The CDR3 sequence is CASSLAPTSSGEQYF. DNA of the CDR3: TGTGCCAGCAGCTTAGCCCCAACTAGTTCGGGCGAGCAGTACTTC.

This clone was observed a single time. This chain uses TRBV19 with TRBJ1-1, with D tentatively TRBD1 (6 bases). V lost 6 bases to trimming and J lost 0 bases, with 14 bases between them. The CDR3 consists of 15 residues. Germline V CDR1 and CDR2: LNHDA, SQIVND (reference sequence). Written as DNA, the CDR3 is TGTGCCAGTAGGCGCGTCGGACAGTTGAACACTGAAGCTTTCTTT. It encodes CASRRVGQLNTEAFF.

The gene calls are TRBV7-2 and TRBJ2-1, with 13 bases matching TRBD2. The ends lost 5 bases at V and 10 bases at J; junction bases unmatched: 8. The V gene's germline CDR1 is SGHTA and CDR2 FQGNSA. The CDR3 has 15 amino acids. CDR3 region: CASSQRLAGGEEQFF. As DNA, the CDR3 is TGTGCCAGCAGCCAAAGACTAGCGGGAGGTGAGGAGCAGTTCTTC.

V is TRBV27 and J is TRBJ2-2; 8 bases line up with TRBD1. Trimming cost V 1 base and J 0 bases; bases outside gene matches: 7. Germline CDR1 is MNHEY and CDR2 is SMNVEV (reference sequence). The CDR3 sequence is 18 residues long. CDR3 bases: TGTGCCAGCAGTTTATGGGGACAGGCATTCGCGAACACCGGGGAGCTGTTTTTT. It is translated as CASSLWGQAFANTGELFF.

The CDR3 DNA sequence: TGTGCCAGTAGTCCGGGACAGGTTATCTACGAGCAGTACTTC. The encoded protein is CASSPGQVIYEQYF. This rearrangement joins TRBV19 to TRBJ2-7; 8 nucleotides agree with TRBD1. V trimming: 5 bases; J trimming: 3 bases; junction bases outside the gene matches: 6. Germline lookup yields CDR1 LNHDA and CDR2 SQIVND (reference sequence). The CDR3 consists of 14 residues.

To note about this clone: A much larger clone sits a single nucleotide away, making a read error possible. The CDR3 reads CASSYPGQPQHF. The CDR3 nucleotides read TGTGCCAGCAGTTACCCCGGGCAGCCCCAGCATTTT. This chain joins TRBV6-5 and TRBJ1-5; D is unresolved. The V and J ends lost 2 bases and 7 bases respectively, with 6 bases between them. Germline CDR1 and CDR2: MNHEY and SVGAGI. This CDR3 region has 12 residues.

The DNA for the CDR3 is TGCGCCAGCAGTGAGTCGAGCAGGGGGGACTATGGCTACACCTTC. It yields the protein CASSESSRGDYGYTF. The chain employs TRBV10-2 and TRBJ1-2; 7 bases line up with TRBD1. V shed 0 bases and J 3 bases; nucleotides not matched to a gene: 4. CDR1 and CDR2 (germline): WSHSY, SAAADI. CDR3 length equals 15 residues.

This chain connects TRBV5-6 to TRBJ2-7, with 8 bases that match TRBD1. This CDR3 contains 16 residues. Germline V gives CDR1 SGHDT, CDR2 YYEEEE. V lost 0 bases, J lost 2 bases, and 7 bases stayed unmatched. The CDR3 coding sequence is TGTGCCAGCAGCTTGGAAGGACAGGGCATACCCTACGAGCAGTACTTC. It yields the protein CASSLEGQGIPYEQYF.

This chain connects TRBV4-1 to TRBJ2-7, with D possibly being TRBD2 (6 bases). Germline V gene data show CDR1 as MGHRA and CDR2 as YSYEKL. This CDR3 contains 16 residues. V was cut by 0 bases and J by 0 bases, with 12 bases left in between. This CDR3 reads CASSQEPGLNSYEQYF. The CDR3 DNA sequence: TGCGCCAGCAGCCAAGAACCGGGACTCAACTCCTACGAGCAGTACTTC.

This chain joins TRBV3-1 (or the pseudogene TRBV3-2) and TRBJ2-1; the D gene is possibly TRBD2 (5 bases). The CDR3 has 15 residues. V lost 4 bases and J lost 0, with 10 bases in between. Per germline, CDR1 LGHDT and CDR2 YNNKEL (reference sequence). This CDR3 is CASSPPSSSYNEQFF. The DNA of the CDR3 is TGTGCCAGCAGCCCTCCTAGCAGCTCCTACAATGAGCAGTTCTTC.

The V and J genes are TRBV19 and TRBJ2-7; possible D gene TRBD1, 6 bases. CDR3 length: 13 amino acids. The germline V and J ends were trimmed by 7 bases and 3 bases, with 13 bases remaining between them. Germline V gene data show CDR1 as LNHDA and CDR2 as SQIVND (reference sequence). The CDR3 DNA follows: TGTGCCAGTAATCCCCAGGGGAGCTACGAGCAGTACTTC. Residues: CASNPQGSYEQYF. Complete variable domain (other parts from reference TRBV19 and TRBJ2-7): DGGITQSPKYLFRKEGQNVTLSCEQNLNHDAMYWYRQDPGQGLRLIYYSQIVNDFQKGDIAEGYSVSREKKESFPLTVTSAQKNPTAFYLCASNPQGSYEQYFGPGTRLTVT.